Below, 22 T cell receptor beta chains from the same sample are listed, as sequenced in a study of cytomegalovirus exposure and HLA in healthy donors. Primers included in the PCR were 60 Vbeta and 13 Jbeta primers. The table came from immunoSEQ multiplex PCR; TCRdb's copy has only in-frame clones and leaves some out. Its clone listing holds roughly 120,000 clones. The sample comprised PBMCs. Receptors were obtained from a man aged 40-55 years in good health and CMV-seropositive.

This chain links TRBV27 with TRBJ1-2; tentative D call: TRBD1 (6 bases). Germline V gives CDR1 MNHEY, CDR2 SMNVEV (reference sequence). V was cut by 5 bases and J by 5 bases, with 12 bases left in between. The CDR3 totals 13 residues. In nucleotides, the CDR3 is TGTGCCAGCAGTCCGACAGGACATTATGGCTACACCTTC. It encodes CASSPTGHYGYTF.

The V call is TRBV10-1, the J call TRBJ2-7, with 9 nucleotides matching TRBD1. CDR1 is WNHNN, CDR2 SYGVQD, per germline (reference sequence). V shed 8 bases and J 2 bases; nucleotides not matched to a gene: 10. This CDR3 is built from 15 residues. The CDR3: CASPATGGHTYEQYF. CDR3 DNA: TGCGCCAGCCCGGCTACAGGGGGCCACACCTACGAGCAGTACTTC.

The chain has TRBV7-9 and TRBJ1-4, with D uncertain. The CDR3 is 14 residues long. Germline CDR1 is SEHNR and CDR2 is FQNEAQ (reference sequence). V was trimmed by 5 bases and J by 2 bases, leaving 9 bases between them. As DNA, the CDR3 is TGTGCCAGCAGCCAACTCCGGACTAATGAAAAACTGTTTTTT. Protein sequence: CASSQLRTNEKLFF.

The chain couples TRBV18 to TRBJ2-6; the match to TRBD1 covers 7 bases. Germline CDR1 KGHSH, CDR2 LQKENI. This CDR3 spans 18 amino acids. V shed 1 base and J 1 base; nucleotides not matched to a gene: 7. The CDR3 loop is CASSPQGALGSGANVLTF. The CDR3 nucleotides read TGTGCCAGCTCACCACAGGGGGCGCTGGGTTCTGGGGCCAACGTCCTGACTTTC.

The gene calls are TRBV27 and TRBJ2-2; TRBD2 aligns across 8 bases. In germline, CDR1 is MNHEY, CDR2 SMNVEV (reference sequence). This CDR3 contains 16 residues. V was pared by 3 bases and J by 1 base, with 4 bases of the junction left unmatched. The CDR3 nucleotides are TGTGCCAGCAGTTTGGTAGCGGGATTGAACACCGGGGAGCTGTTTTTT. Protein sequence: CASSLVAGLNTGELFF.

This chain uses TRBV9 with TRBJ2-1; 7 nucleotides agree with TRBD2. There are 16 residues in the CDR3. The V and J ends lost 0 bases and 7 bases, in that order; junction bases with no gene match: 10. Germline values: CDR1 SGDLS, CDR2 YYNGEE. The CDR3 here is CASSVGRAGVVNEQFF. CDR3 DNA: TGTGCCAGCAGCGTAGGTAGGGCGGGAGTAGTTAATGAGCAGTTCTTC.

V is TRBV11-2 and J is TRBJ2-1; D gene uncertain. The CDR3 covers 13 residues. Trimming removed 5 bases from V and 8 bases from J, with 13 bases in between. Germline V gene sequence: CDR1 SGHAT, CDR2 FQNNGV. The CDR3 DNA is TGTGCCAGCAGCCAAACCACTACCCATGAGCAGTTCTTC. Amino acids: CASSQTTTHEQFF.

The chain joins TRBV9 to TRBJ2-6; no clear D gene. Germline CDR1 reads SGDLS; CDR2 reads YYNGEE. This CDR3 contains 15 residues. The V end was cut by 3 bases, the J end by 2 bases, with 9 bases between. CDR3 sequence: CASSADTAGANVLTF. CDR3 in DNA: TGTGCCAGCAGCGCCGACACTGCTGGGGCCAACGTCCTGACTTTC.

The chain has TRBV7-9 and TRBJ1-1; the match to TRBD1 covers 7 bases. The CDR3 runs 15 residues. Germline loops: CDR1 SEHNR, CDR2 FQNEAQ (reference sequence). V shed 0 bases, J shed 5 bases, and the junction held 6 bases outside the gene matches. This CDR3 is CASSLAEGAGTEAFF. The CDR3 DNA reads as TGTGCCAGCAGCTTAGCGGAGGGGGCAGGTACTGAAGCTTTCTTT.

This chain links TRBV19 with TRBJ2-2, with 9 bases that match TRBD1. CDR1 is LNHDA, CDR2 SQIVND, per germline (reference sequence). The junction had 3 bases not matched to a gene; V was cut back by 4 bases and J by 6 bases. This CDR3 spans 14 amino acids. The CDR3 protein is CASSRQGVSGELFF. CDR3 nucleotide sequence: TGTGCCAGTAGTAGACAGGGGGTTTCCGGGGAGCTGTTTTTT. Supplemented by reference TRBV19 and TRBJ2-2, the full variable domain reads DGGITQSPKYLFRKEGQNVTLSCEQNLNHDAMYWYRQDPGQGLRLIYYSQIVNDFQKGDIAEGYSVSREKKESFPLTVTSAQKNPTAFYLCASSRQGVSGELFFGEGSRLTVL.

This chain connects TRBV5-6 to TRBJ2-2; tentatively, D is TRBD1 (9 bases). Trimming removed 1 base from V and 5 bases from J, with 24 bases in between. The CDR3 contains 19 residues. The germline CDR1 and CDR2 sequences are SGHDT and YYEEEE. The CDR3: CASSLTWDRVGGRTGELFF. CDR3 in DNA: TGTGCCAGCAGCTTGACGTGGGACAGGGTTGGCGGGAGGACCGGGGAGCTGTTTTTT.

This sequence joins TRBV19 and TRBJ1-1; D remains unclear. This CDR3 contains 14 residues. The V end lost 5 bases, the J end lost 2 bases, and 12 bases lay between the germline ends. Germline CDR1 LNHDA, CDR2 SQIVND (reference sequence). This CDR3 reads CASSGLLGNTEAFF. In nucleotides, the CDR3 is TGTGCCAGTAGTGGACTACTCGGAAACACTGAAGCTTTCTTT.

Worth noting for this clone: At one end, the junction sequence differs from germline, possibly due to a read error. This chain uses TRBV6-1 with TRBJ2-5; the D gene could be TRBD1 or TRBD2 (8 bases each). Germline lookup yields CDR1 MNHNS and CDR2 SASEGT. The CDR3 has 17 residues. The CDR3 nucleotides read TGTGCCAGCAGCGAAGGACAGGGACTAGGAAGTAGGCAGACCCAGTACTTC. Translation gives CASSEGQGLGSRQTQYF.

The rearrangement joins TRBV5-8 to TRBJ1-1, with TRBD1 matching 8 bases. Trimming took 5 bases from V and 11 from J; bases not matched to a gene: 20. The CDR3 runs 16 residues. Germline V gene data show CDR1 as SGHTS and CDR2 as YDEGEE. In nucleotides, the CDR3 is TGTGCCAGCAGGTTAGAAAATCGAGGTAGACAGGGGAGTGCTTTCTTT. It encodes CASRLENRGRQGSAFF. Based on the CDR3 plus reference TRBV5-8 and TRBJ1-1, the full variable domain is EAGVTQSPTHLIKTRGQQATLRCSPISGHTSVYWYQQALGLGLQFLLWYDEGEERNRGNFPPRFSGRQFPNYSSELNVNALELEDSALYLCASRLENRGRQGSAFFGQGTRLTVV.

The V gene is TRBV7-6, the J gene TRBJ2-5; possibly TRBD2 for D (6 bases). The end of the DNA aligns better with TRBJ2-7, so the J call may be wrong. CDR3 length equals 13 residues. Germline V CDR1 and CDR2: SGHVS, FNYEAQ. The CDR3 coding sequence is TGTGCCAGCAGCCCCCCCGGACTACGCGAGCAGTACTTC. Translating it yields CASSPPGLREQYF.

The chain is built from TRBV15 and TRBJ1-5, with D possibly being TRBD1 (6 bases). V was trimmed by 0 bases and J by 6 bases, leaving 12 bases between them. The CDR3 has 15 residues. Per germline, CDR1 LNHNV and CDR2 YYDKDF (reference sequence). The CDR3 DNA is TGTGCCACCAGCAGAGAACAGGGCGGAAGTCAGCCCCAGCATTTT. It specifies CATSREQGGSQPQHF.

The rearrangement joins TRBV5-1 to TRBJ1-2; D gene ambiguous. V lost 2 bases and J 5 bases, leaving 10 bases between the germline ends. Germline V gene lookup returns CDR1 SGHRS and CDR2 YFSETQ. CDR3 length: 13 residues. The CDR3 bases are TGCGCCAGCAGCTTACAGAGCTCATATGGCTACACCTTC. It is translated as CASSLQSSYGYTF.

The V call is TRBV18, the J call TRBJ2-3; D gene ambiguous. CDR3 size: 14 residues. The V end lost 3 bases, the J end lost 4 bases, and 11 bases lay between the germline ends. Germline V gene lookup returns CDR1 KGHSH and CDR2 LQKENI. CDR3 protein: CASSPRPGADTQYF. CDR3 in DNA: TGTGCCAGCTCACCCCGTCCAGGCGCAGATACGCAGTATTTT.

The V and J genes are TRBV13 and TRBJ1-1; 7 nucleotides match TRBD1. Germline-derived CDR1 and CDR2 are PRHDT and FYEKMQ (reference sequence). The CDR3 length is 15 residues. Germline trimming cut 0 bases from V and 1 base from J; bases unmatched to any gene: 2. CDR3 protein: CASSLGTGTNTEAFF. DNA of the CDR3: TGTGCCAGCAGCTTAGGGACAGGGACGAACACTGAAGCTTTCTTT.

The J gene is TRBJ2-1, the V gene TRBV7-9, with 12 positions matching TRBD1. J lost 10 bases, V lost 6 bases, and 13 bases had no gene match. The CDR3 consists of 16 residues. Germline CDR1 is SEHNR and CDR2 is FQNEAQ (reference sequence). CDR3 sequence: CASSVPGQGAKWEQFF. In DNA, the CDR3 is TGTGCCAGCAGTGTCCCGGGACAGGGGGCAAAATGGGAGCAGTTCTTC.

The chain combines TRBV9 with TRBJ2-2, with TRBD1 identical over 8 bases. V was pared by 4 bases and J by 8 bases, with 10 bases of the junction left unmatched. The CDR3 length is 15 residues. CDR1 and CDR2 from the germline V gene are SGDLS and YYNGEE. CDR3 nucleotides: TGTGCCAGCAGCCCCACAGGGGGTCACTTGGGGGAGCTGTTTTTT. Its protein is CASSPTGGHLGELFF.

The chain is built from TRBV15 and TRBJ1-5; D ambiguous. In germline, CDR1 is LNHNV, CDR2 YYDKDF (reference sequence). The CDR3 is 12 residues long. V lost 6 bases and J lost 6, with 9 bases in between. The CDR3 DNA reads as TGTGCCACCAGTCCGGGGTTTCAGCCCCAGCATTTT. Protein: CATSPGFQPQHF. The whole variable domain, remainder taken from reference TRBV15 and TRBJ1-5, is DAMVIQNPRYQVTQFGKPVTLSCSQTLNHNVMYWYQQKSSQAPKLLFHYYDKDFNNEADTPDNFQSRRPNTSFCFLDIRSPGLGDTAMYLCATSPGFQPQHFGDGTRLSIL.